This TCR beta chain was found in a study of shared clonotypes between healthy human individuals. This clone was observed a handful of times. Germline trimming cut 4 bases from V and 8 bases from J; bases unmatched to any gene: 7. Germline lookup yields CDR1 SNHLY and CDR2 FYNNEI. This CDR3 has 14 residues. Clones were sequenced by immunoSEQ multiplex PCR, and TCRdb holds only the in-frame ones, with some missing. The sample includes roughly 1 million clones, around 76% of them seen just once. The sequencing sample was made of memory CD4+ T cells sorted from blood. Noted subset: CD45RA-negative fraction. The chain carries TRBV2 and TRBJ1-2; 10 nucleotides match TRBD1. This clonotype was obtained from a man younger than 35 in good health. CDR3 loop: CASSVFGQGEGYTF. In DNA, the CDR3 is TGTGCCAGCAGTGTTTTCGGACAGGGGGAAGGCTACACCTTC.